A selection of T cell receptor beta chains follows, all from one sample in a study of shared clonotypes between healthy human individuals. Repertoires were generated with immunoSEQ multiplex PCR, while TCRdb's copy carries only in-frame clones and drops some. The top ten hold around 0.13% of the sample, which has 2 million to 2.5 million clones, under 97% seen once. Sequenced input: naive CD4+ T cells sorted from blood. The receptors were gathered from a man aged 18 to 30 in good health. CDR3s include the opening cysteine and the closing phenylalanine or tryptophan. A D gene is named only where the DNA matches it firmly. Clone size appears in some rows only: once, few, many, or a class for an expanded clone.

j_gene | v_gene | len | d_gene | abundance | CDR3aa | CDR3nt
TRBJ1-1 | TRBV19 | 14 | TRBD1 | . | CASTLQGGRTEAFF | TGTGCCAGCACCCTACAGGGGGGAAGGACTGAAGCTTTCTTT
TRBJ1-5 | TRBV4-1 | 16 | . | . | CASSPTAMRGNQPQHF | TGCGCCAGCAGCCCAACGGCCATGCGAGGCAATCAGCCCCAGCATTTT
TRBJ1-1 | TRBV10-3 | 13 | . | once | CAISLVSWSEAFF | TGTGCCATCAGCCTGGTTTCGTGGTCTGAAGCTTTCTTT
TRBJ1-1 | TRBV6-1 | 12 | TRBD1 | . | CASMPGGSYSFF | TGTGCCAGCATGCCAGGGGGCTCTTATAGTTTCTTT
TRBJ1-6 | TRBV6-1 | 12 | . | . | CASGQLNSPLHF | TGTGCCAGCGGACAGCTGAATTCACCCCTCCACTTT
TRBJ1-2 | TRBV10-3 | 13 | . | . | CAISEGQNYGYTF | TGTGCCATCAGTGAAGGGCAGAACTATGGCTACACCTTC
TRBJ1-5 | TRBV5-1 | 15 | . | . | CASSLDSSSNQPQHF | TGCGCCAGCAGCTTGGACAGCTCTAGCAATCAGCCCCAGCATTTT
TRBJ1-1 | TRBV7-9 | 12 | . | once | CASRLEVTEAFF | TGTGCCAGCAGGTTAGAGGTAACTGAAGCTTTCTTT
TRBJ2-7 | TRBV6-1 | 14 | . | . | CASSDDAGPYEQYF | TGTGCCAGCAGTGATGATGCAGGGCCGTACGAGCAGTACTTC
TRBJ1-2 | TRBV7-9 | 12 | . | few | CASGGVDYGYTF | TGTGCCAGCGGCGGGGTGGACTATGGCTACACCTTC
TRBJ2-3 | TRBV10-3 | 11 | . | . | CAIKGADTQYF | TGTGCCATCAAAGGGGCTGATACGCAGTATTTT
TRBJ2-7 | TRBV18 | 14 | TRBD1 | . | CASSPSQGYYEQYF | TGTGCCAGCTCACCTTCACAGGGGTACTACGAGCAGTACTTC
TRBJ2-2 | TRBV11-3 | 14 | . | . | CASSRGTNTGELFF | TGTGCCAGCAGTAGGGGGACGAACACCGGGGAGCTGTTTTTT
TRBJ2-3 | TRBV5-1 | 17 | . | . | CASSPGALAVPSDTQYF | TGCGCCAGCAGCCCGGGGGCGTTAGCGGTACCCTCGGATACGCAGTATTTT
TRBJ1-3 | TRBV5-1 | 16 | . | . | CASSLGVLSSGNTIYF | TGCGCCAGCAGCTTGGGTGTACTGAGCTCTGGAAACACCATATATTTT
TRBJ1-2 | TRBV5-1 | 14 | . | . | CASSPTGNGYGYTF | TGCGCCAGCAGCCCTACAGGGAACGGCTATGGCTACACCTTC
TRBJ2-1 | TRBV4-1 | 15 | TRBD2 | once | CASSPLAASYNEQFF | TGCGCCAGCAGCCCTCTAGCGGCCTCCTACAATGAGCAGTTCTTC
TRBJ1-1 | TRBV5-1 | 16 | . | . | CASSRGEGRVRAEAFF | TGCGCCAGCTCACGGGGAGAGGGGCGAGTAAGGGCTGAAGCTTTCTTT
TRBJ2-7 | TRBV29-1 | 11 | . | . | CSVHRGYEQYF | TGCAGCGTCCACCGAGGCTACGAGCAGTACTTC
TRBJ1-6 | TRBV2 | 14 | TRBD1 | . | CASSEMGQGLTLHF | TGTGCCAGCAGTGAAATGGGACAGGGACTCACCCTCCACTTT
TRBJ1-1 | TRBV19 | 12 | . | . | CASSIGLGKAFF | TGTGCCAGTAGTATAGGGTTGGGGAAGGCTTTCTTT
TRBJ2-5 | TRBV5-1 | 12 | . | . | CASSLVRETQYF | TGCGCCAGCAGCTTGGTCAGGGAGACCCAGTACTTC
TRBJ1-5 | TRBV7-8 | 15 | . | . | CASSPQGPINQPQHF | TGTGCCAGCAGCCCTCAGGGACCGATCAATCAGCCCCAGCATTTT
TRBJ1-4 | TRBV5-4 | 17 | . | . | CASSFTSGTAANEKLFF | TGTGCCAGCAGCTTCACCTCTGGGACGGCCGCTAATGAAAAACTGTTTTTT
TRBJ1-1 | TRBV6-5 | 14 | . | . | CASRRPDGFTEAFF | TGTGCCAGCAGGCGGCCCGACGGGTTCACTGAAGCTTTCTTT
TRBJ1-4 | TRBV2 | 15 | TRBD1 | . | CASSSGQADNEKLFF | TGTGCCAGCAGTTCTGGACAGGCCGATAATGAAAAACTGTTTTTT